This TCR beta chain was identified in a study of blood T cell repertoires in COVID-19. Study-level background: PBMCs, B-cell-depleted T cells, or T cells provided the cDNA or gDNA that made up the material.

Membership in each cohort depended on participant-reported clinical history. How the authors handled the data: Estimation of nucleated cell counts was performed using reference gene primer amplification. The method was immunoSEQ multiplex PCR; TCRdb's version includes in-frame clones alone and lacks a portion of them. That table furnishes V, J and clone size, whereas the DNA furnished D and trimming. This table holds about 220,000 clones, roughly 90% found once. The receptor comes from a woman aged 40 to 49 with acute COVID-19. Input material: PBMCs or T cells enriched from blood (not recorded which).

The CDR3 nucleotides are TGTGCCACCAGCAGAGGACAGGGGACTAATGAAAAACTGTTTTTT. Protein sequence: CATSRGQGTNEKLFF. The chain combines TRBV15 with TRBJ1-4; 8 nucleotides agree with TRBD1. This CDR3 is 15 amino acids long. In germline, CDR1 is LNHNV, CDR2 YYDKDF (reference sequence). J gave up 2 bases and V 1 base, and 0 bases lay outside the gene matches.